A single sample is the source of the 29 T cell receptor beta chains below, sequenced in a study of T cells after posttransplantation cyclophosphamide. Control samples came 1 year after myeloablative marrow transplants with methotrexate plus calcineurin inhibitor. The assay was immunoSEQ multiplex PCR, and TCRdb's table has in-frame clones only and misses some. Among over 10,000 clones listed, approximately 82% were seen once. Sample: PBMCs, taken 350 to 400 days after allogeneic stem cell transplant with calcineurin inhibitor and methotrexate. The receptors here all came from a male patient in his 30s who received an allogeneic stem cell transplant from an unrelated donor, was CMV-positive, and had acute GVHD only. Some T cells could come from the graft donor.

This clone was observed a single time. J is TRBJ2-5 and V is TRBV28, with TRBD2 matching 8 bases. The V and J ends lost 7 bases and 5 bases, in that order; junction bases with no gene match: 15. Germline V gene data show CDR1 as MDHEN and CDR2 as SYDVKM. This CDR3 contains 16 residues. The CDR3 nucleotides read TGTGCCAGCAACGTCTTGTCCGCGGGGGGCGGGGAGACCCAGTACTTC. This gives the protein CASNVLSAGGGETQYF.

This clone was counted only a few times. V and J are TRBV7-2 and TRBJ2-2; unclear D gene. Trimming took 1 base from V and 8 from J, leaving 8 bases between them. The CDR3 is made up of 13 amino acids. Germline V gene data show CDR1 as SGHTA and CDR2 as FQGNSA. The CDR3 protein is CASSLVGFGELFF. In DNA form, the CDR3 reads TGTGCCAGCAGCTTAGTCGGTTTTGGGGAGCTGTTTTTT.

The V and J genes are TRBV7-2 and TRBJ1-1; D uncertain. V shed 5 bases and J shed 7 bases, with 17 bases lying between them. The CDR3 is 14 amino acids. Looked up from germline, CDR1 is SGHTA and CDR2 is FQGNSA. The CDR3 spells CASSPYTRGGEAFF. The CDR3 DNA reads TGTGCCAGCAGCCCCTACACCCGCGGAGGTGAAGCTTTCTTT.

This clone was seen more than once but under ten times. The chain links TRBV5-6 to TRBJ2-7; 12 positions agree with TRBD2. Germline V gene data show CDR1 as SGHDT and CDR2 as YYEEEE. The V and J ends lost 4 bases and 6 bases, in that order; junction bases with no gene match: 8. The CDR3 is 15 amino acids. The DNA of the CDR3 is TGTGCCAGCAGCCCCTTGACTAGCGGGAGCGGCGAGCAGTACTTC. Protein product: CASSPLTSGSGEQYF. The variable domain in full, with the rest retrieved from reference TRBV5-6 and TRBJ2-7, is DAGVTQSPTHLIKTRGQQVTLRCSPKSGHDTVSWYQQALGQGPQFIFQYYEEEERQRGNFPDRFSGHQFPNYSSELNVNALLLGDSALYLCASSPLTSGSGEQYFGPGTRLTVT.

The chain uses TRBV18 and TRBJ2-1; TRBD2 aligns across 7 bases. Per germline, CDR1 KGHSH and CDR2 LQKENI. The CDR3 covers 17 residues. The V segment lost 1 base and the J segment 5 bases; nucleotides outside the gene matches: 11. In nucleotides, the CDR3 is TGTGCCAGCTCACCACTATATAGTGGCGGGAGAAACAATGAGCAGTTCTTC. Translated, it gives CASSPLYSGGRNNEQFF. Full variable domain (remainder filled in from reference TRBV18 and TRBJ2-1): NAGVMQNPRHLVRRRGQEARLRCSPMKGHSHVYWYRQLPEEGLKFMVYLQKENIIDESGMPKERFSAEFPKEGPSILRIQQVVRGDSAAYFCASSPLYSGGRNNEQFFGPGTRLTVL.

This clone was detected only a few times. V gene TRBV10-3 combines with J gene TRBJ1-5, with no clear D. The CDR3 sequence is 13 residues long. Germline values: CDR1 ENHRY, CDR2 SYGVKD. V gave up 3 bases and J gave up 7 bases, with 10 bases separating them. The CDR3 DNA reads TGTGCCATCAGTGAATCGAGTTCACAGCCCCAGCATTTT. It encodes CAISESSSQPQHF.

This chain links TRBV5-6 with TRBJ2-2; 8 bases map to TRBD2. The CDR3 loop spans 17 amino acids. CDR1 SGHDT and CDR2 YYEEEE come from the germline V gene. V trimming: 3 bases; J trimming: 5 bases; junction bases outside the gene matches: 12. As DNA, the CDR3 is TGTGCCAGCAGCTCCCGCCGGAGCGGGGGTAGTACCGGGGAGCTGTTTTTT. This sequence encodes CASSSRRSGGSTGELFF.

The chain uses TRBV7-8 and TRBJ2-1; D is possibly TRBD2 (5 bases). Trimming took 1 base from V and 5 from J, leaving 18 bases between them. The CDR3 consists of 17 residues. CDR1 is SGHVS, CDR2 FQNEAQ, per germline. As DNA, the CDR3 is TGTGCCAGCAGCTTAGGAGGTTCAAGCGGATTCCACAATGAGCAGTTCTTC. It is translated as CASSLGGSSGFHNEQFF.

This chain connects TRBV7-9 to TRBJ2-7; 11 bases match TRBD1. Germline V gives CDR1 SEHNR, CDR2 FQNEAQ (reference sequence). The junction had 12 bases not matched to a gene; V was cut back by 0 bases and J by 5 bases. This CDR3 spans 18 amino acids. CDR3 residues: CASSLARDRGSYRDEQYF. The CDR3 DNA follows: TGTGCCAGCAGCTTAGCACGGGACAGGGGGAGTTATCGGGACGAGCAGTACTTC.

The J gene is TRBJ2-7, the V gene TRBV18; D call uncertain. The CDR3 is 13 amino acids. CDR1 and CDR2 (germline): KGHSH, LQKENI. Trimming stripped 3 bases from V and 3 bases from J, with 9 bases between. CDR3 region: CASSPARSYEQYF. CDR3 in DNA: TGTGCCAGCTCACCCGCCCGTAGCTACGAGCAGTACTTC.

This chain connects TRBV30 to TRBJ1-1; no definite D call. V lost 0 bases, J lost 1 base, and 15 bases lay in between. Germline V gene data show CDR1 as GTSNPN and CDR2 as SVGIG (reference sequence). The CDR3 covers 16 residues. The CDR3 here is CAWSVLMLRQNTEAFF. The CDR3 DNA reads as TGTGCCTGGAGTGTACTTATGCTCAGGCAGAACACTGAAGCTTTCTTT.

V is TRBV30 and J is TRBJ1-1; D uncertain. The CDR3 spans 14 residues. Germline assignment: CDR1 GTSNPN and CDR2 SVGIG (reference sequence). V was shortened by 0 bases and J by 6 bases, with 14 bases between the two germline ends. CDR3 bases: TGTGCCTGGAGTGTACTTTCGGGAACTTCTGAAGCTTTCTTT. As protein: CAWSVLSGTSEAFF.

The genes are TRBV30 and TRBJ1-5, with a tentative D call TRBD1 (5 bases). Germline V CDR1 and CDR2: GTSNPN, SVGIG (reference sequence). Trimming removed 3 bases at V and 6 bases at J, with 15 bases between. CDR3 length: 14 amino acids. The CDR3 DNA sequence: TGTGCCTGGAGAGGAGTCGGGGGGAGTCAGCCCCAGCATTTT. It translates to CAWRGVGGSQPQHF.

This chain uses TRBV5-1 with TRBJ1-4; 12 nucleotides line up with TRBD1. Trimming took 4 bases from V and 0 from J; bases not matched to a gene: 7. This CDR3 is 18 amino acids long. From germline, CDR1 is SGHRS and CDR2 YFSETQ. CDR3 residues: CASSTGTGGVTTNEKLFF. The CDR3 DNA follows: TGCGCCAGCAGCACCGGGACAGGGGGCGTTACAACTAATGAAAAACTGTTTTTT.

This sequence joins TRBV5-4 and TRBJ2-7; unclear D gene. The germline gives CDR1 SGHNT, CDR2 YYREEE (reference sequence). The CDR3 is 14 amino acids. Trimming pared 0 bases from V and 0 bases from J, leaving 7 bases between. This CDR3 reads CASSLDQLSYEQYF. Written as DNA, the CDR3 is TGTGCCAGCAGCTTGGACCAACTCTCCTACGAGCAGTACTTC.

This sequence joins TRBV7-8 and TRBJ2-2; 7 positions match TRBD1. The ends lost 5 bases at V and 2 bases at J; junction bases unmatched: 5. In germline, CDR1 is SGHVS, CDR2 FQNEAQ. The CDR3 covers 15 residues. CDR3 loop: CASSTDRANTGELFF. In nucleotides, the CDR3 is TGTGCCAGCAGCACAGACAGGGCCAACACCGGGGAGCTGTTTTTT.

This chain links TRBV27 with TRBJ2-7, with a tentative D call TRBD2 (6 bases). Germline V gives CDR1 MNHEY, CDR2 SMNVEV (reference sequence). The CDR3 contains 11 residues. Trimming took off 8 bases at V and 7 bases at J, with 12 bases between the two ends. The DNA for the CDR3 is TGTGCCAGCCGCTTGGAGGGTGAGCAGTACTTC. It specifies CASRLEGEQYF.

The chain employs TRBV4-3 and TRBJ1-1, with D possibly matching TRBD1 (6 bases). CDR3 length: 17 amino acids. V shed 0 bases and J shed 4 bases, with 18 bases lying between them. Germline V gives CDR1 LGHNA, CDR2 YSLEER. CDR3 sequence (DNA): TGCGCCAGCAGCCAAGATAAGGGGGGGCGATTATCCACTGAAGCTTTCTTT. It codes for CASSQDKGGRLSTEAFF.

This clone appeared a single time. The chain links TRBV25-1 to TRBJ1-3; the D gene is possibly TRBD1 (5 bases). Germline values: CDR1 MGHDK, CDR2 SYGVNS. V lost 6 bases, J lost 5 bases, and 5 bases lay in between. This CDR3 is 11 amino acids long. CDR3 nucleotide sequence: TGTGCCAGCAGGGACAGAAACACCATATATTTT. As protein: CASRDRNTIYF. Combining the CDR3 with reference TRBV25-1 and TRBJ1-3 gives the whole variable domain EADIYQTPRYLVIGTGKKITLECSQTMGHDKMYWYQQDPGMELHLIHYSYGVNSTEKGDLSSESTVSRIRTEHFPLTLESARPSHTSQYLCASRDRNTIYFGEGSWLTVV.

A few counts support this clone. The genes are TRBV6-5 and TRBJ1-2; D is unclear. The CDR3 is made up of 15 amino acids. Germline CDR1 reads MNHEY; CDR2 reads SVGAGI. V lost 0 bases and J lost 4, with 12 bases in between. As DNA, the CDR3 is TGTGCCAGCAGTTACTCGAGGTCGCAGCCCTATGGCTACACCTTC. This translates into CASSYSRSQPYGYTF.

The CDR3 sequence is CASSLMTSGDLQFF. The CDR3 DNA follows: TGTGCCAGCAGCTTGATGACTAGCGGGGACCTTCAGTTCTTC. This chain joins TRBV7-6 and TRBJ2-1, with 11 bases that match TRBD2. From germline, CDR1 is SGHVS and CDR2 FNYEAQ. J was trimmed by 13 bases and V by 3 bases; bases with no gene match: 8. CDR3 size: 14 residues. The full variable domain, rest sourced from reference TRBV7-6 and TRBJ2-1, is GAGVSQSPRYKVTKRGQDVALRCDPISGHVSLYWYRQALGQGPEFLTYFNYEAQQDKSGLPNDRFSAERPEGSISTLTIQRTEQRDSAMYRCASSLMTSGDLQFFGPGTRLTVL.

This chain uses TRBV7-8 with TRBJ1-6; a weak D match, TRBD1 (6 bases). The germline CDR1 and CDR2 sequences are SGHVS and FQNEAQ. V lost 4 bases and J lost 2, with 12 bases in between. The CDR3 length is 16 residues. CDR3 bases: TGTGCCAGCAGCTCGGCGGGGGGCACCTATAATTCACCCCTCCACTTT. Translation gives CASSSAGGTYNSPLHF.

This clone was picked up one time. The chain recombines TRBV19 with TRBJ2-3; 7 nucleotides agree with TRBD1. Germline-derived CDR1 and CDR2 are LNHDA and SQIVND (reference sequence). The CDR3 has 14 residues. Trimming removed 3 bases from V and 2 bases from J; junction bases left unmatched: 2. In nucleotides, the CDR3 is TGTGCCAGTAGTATTGGGACAGTCACAGATACGCAGTATTTT. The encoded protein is CASSIGTVTDTQYF.

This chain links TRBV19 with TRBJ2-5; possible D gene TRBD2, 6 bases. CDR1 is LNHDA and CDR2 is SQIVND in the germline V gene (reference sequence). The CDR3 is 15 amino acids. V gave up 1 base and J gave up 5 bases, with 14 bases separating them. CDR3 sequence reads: CASSIGGGISETQYF. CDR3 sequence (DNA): TGTGCCAGTAGTATAGGGGGCGGGATCTCGGAGACCCAGTACTTC.

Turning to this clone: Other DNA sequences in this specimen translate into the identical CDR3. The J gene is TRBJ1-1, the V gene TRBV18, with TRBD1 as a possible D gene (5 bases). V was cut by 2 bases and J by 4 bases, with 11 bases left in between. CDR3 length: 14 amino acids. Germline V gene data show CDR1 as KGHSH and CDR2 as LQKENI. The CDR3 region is CASSPGQGSTEAFF. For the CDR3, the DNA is TGTGCCAGCTCACCAGGGCAGGGCTCCACTGAAGCTTTCTTT.

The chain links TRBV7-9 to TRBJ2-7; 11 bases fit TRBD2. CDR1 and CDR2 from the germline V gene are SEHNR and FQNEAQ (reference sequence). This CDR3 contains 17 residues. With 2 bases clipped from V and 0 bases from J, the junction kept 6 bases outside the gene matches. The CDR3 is CASSLPTSGGYSYEQYF. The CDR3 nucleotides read TGTGCCAGCAGCTTACCTACTAGCGGGGGATACTCCTACGAGCAGTACTTC. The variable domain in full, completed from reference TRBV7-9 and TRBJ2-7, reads DTGVSQNPRHKITKRGQNVTFRCDPISEHNRLYWYRQTLGQGPEFLTYFQNEAQLEKSRLLSDRFSAERPKGSFSTLEIQRTEQGDSAMYLCASSLPTSGGYSYEQYFGPGTRLTVT.

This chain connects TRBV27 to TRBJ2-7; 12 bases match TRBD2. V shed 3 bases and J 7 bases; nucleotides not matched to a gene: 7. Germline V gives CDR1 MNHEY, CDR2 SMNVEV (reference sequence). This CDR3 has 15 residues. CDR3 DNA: TGTGCCAGCAGTTTTCAGACTAGCGGGAGAGGTGAGCAGTACTTC. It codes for CASSFQTSGRGEQYF.

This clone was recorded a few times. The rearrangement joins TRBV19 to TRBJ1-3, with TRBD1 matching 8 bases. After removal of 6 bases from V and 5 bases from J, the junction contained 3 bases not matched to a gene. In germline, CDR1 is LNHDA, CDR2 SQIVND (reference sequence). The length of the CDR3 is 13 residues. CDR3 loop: CASRDRERNTIYF. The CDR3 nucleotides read TGTGCCAGTAGGGACAGGGAAAGAAACACCATATATTTT.

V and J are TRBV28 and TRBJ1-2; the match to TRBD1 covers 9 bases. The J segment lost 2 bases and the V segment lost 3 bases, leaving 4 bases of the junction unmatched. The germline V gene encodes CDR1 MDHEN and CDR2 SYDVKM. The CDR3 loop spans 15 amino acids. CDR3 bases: TGTGCCAGCAGTTTCCCCGGGACAGGGAACTATGGCTACACCTTC. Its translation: CASSFPGTGNYGYTF.